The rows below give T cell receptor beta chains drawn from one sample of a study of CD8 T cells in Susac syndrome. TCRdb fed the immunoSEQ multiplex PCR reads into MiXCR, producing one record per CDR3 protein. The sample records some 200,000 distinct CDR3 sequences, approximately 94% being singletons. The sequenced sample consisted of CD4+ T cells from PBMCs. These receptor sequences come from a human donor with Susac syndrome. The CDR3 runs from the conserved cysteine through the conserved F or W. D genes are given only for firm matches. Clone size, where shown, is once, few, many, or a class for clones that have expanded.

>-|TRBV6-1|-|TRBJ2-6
CASRTRSGVSGANVLTF
TGTGCCAGCAGGACTAGATCGGGGGTCTCTGGGGCCAACGTCCTGACTTTC
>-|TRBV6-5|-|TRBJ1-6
CASSYGRPYSPLHF
TGTGCCAGCAGTTACGGACGACCTTATTCACCCCTCCACTTT
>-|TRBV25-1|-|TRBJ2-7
CASSPRGGTLYEQYF
TGTGCCAGCAGTCCCCGCGGAGGGACCCTCTACGAGCAGTACTTC
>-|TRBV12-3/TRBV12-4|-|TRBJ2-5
CASSLMGGQETQYF
TGTGCCAGCAGTTTAATGGGGGGCCAAGAGACCCAGTACTTC
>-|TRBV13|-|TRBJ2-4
CASSFSRGLAKNIQYF
TGTGCCAGCAGCTTCAGTCGGGGGTTAGCCAAAAACATTCAGTACTTC
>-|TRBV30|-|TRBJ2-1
CAWSARGNEQFF
TGTGCCTGGAGTGCTAGGGGGAATGAGCAGTTCTTC
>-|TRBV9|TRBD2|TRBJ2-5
CASSMGLAGLGKETQYF
TGTGCCAGCAGCATGGGACTAGCGGGGCTCGGAAAAGAGACCCAGTACTTC
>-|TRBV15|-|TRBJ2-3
CATSRDSNTDTQYF
TGTGCCACCAGCAGAGATTCGAACACAGATACGCAGTATTTT
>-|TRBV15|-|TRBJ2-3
CATSRDWGALYF
TGTGCCACCAGCAGAGATTGGGGGGCTTTGTATTTT
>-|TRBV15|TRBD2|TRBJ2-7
CATSRETSGVYEQYF
TGTGCCACCAGCAGAGAAACTAGCGGGGTCTACGAGCAGTACTTC
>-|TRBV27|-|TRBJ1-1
CASSFNMNTEAFF
TGTGCCAGCAGTTTTAACATGAACACTGAAGCTTTCTTT
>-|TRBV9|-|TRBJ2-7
CASSVGEDSYEQYF
TGTGCCAGCAGCGTAGGGGAAGATTCCTACGAGCAGTACTTC
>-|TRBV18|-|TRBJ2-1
CASSPDDRSSYNEQFF
TGTGCCAGCTCCCCAGACGACAGAAGCTCCTACAATGAGCAGTTCTTC
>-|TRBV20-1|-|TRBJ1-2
CSPGRGDGYTF
TGCAGTCCGGGGAGGGGCGATGGCTACACCTTC
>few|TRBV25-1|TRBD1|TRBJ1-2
CASSERTGLYGYTF
TGTGCCAGCAGTGAACGGACAGGGCTCTATGGCTACACCTTC
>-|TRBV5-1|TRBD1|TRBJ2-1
CASSRGGDRVYNEQFF
TGCGCCAGCAGCAGAGGAGGGGACAGGGTTTACAATGAGCAGTTCTTC
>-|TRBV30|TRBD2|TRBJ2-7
CAYRNGGGYEQYF
TGTGCCTACAGAAACGGCGGGGGATACGAGCAGTACTTC
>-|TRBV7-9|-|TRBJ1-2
CASSLVPPRDSYGYTF
TGTGCCAGCAGCTTAGTCCCGCCCCGGGATTCCTATGGCTACACCTTC
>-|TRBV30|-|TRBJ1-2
CAWGIGAGGYTF
TGTGCCTGGGGTATCGGGGCTGGTGGCTACACCTTC
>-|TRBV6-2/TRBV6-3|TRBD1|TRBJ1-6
CASRKGTADNSPLHF
TGTGCCAGCAGAAAGGGGACAGCCGATAATTCACCCCTCCACTTT
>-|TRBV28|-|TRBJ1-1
CASVINTEAFF
TGTGCCAGCGTTATAAACACTGAAGCTTTCTTT
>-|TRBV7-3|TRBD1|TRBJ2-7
CASSLHGQGANEQYF
TGTGCCAGCAGCTTACACGGACAGGGGGCTAACGAGCAGTACTTC
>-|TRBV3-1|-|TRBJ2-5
CASSQRGQETQYF
TGTGCCAGCAGCCAAAGGGGGCAAGAGACCCAGTACTTC
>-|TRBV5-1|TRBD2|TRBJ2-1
CASSLERGDNEQFF
TGCGCCAGCAGCTTGGAGCGGGGGGACAATGAGCAGTTCTTC
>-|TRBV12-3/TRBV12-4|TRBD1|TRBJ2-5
CASSLDRPYQETQYF
TGTGCCAGCAGTTTGGACAGGCCGTACCAAGAGACCCAGTACTTC
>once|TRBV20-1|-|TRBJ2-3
CSAAGLTSTDTQYF
TGCAGTGCAGCAGGACTAACTAGCACAGATACGCAGTATTTT
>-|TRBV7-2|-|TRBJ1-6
CASSPRRDTATSPLHF
TGTGCCAGCAGCCCCCGCCGGGACACAGCTACTTCACCCCTCCACTTT
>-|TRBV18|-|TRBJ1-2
CASSLFRGAHGYTF
TGTGCCAGCTCACTTTTTAGAGGCGCACATGGCTACACCTTC
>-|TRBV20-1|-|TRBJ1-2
CSAGTGTSLDYGYTF
TGCAGTGCTGGAACCGGGACAAGCTTAGACTATGGCTACACCTTC
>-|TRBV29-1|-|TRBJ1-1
CSVAGRLNTEAFF
TGCAGCGTAGCGGGACGCCTTAACACTGAAGCTTTCTTT
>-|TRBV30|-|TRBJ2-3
CAWTTRGIRTDTQYF
TGTGCCTGGACCACGCGGGGTATTCGCACAGATACGCAGTATTTT
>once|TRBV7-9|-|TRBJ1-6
CASSLSRTRDSPLHF
TGTGCCAGCAGCTTATCCCGGACAAGAGATTCACCCCTCCACTTT
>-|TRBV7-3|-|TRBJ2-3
CASSLGVRTDTQYF
TGTGCCAGCAGCTTAGGGGTCAGGACAGATACGCAGTATTTT
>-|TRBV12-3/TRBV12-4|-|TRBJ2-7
CASSFGLEQYF
TGTGCCAGCAGTTTCGGCCTCGAGCAGTACTTC
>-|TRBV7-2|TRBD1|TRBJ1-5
CASSKTGGAVQPQHF
TGTGCCAGCAGCAAGACAGGGGGCGCGGTACAGCCCCAGCATTTT
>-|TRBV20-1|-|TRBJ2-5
CSARAQETQYF
TGCAGTGCTAGGGCCCAAGAGACCCAGTACTTC
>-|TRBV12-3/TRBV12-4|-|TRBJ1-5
CASTWRGASNQPQHF
TGTGCCAGCACATGGCGGGGGGCCTCCAATCAGCCCCAGCATTTT
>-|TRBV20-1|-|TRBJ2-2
CSASYRANTGELFF
TGCAGTGCTAGTTACAGAGCGAACACCGGGGAGCTGTTTTTT
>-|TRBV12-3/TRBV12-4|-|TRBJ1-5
CASSLSLGSNQPQHF
TGTGCCAGCAGTTTAAGTTTGGGGAGCAATCAGCCCCAGCATTTT
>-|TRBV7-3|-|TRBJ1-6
CASSLNPDSPLHF
TGTGCCAGCAGCTTAAACCCAGATTCACCCCTCCACTTT